The sequence of this T cell receptor (beta chain) was determined in a study of cytomegalovirus exposure and HLA in healthy donors. Germline values: CDR1 SQVTM, CDR2 ANQGSEA. The CDR3 is 13 amino acids. Trimming stripped 4 bases from V and 9 bases from J, with 16 bases between. Libraries were prepared by immunoSEQ multiplex PCR; TCRdb keeps only in-frame clonotypes and omits some of them. Of 80,000 to 100,000 clones listed, more than 75% are singletons. This sequence was found in a man younger than 35 in good health and CMV-seropositive. The specimen sequenced was PBMCs. The chain is built from TRBV29-1 and TRBJ2-1, with no clear D. The CDR3 protein is CSVALPSVGEQFF. Written as DNA, the CDR3 is TGCAGCGTTGCTCTTCCCTCGGTCGGTGAGCAGTTCTTC.